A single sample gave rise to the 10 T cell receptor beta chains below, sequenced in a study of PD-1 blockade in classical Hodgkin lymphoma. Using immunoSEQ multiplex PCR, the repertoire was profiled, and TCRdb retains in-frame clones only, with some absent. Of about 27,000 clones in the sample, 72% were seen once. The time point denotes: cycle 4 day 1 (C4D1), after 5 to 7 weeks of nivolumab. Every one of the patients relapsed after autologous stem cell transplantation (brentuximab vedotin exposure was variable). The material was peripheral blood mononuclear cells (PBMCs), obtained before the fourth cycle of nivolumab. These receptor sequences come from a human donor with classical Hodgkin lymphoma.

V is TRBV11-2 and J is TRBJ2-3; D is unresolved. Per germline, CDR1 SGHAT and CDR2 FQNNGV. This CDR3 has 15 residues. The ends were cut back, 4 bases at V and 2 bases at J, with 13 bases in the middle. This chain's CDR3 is CASSSPGTLTDTQYF. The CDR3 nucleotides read TGTGCCAGCAGCTCCCCGGGCACCCTCACAGATACGCAGTATTTT.

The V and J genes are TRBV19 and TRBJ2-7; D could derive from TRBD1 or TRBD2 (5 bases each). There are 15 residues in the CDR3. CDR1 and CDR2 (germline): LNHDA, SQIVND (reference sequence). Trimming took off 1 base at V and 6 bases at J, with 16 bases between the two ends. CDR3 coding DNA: TGTGCCAGTAGTATAGCCCGAAACGGGGCGGGCGAGCAGTACTTC. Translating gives CASSIARNGAGEQYF. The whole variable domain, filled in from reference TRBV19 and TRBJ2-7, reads DGGITQSPKYLFRKEGQNVTLSCEQNLNHDAMYWYRQDPGQGLRLIYYSQIVNDFQKGDIAEGYSVSREKKESFPLTVTSAQKNPTAFYLCASSIARNGAGEQYFGPGTRLTVT.

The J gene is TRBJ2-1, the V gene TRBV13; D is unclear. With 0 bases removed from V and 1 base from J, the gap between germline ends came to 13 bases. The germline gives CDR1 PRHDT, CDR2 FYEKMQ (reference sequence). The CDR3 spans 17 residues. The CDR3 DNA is TGTGCCAGCAGCTTAGGCCTAACCGAGCAGTCCTACAATGAGCAGTTCTTC. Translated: CASSLGLTEQSYNEQFF.

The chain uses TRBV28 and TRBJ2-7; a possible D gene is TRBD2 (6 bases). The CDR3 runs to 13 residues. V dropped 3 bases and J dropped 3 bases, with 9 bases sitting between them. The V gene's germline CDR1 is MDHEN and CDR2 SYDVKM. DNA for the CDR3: TGTGCCAGCAGTTTTCCGGGACTCTACGAGCAGTACTTC. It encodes CASSFPGLYEQYF.

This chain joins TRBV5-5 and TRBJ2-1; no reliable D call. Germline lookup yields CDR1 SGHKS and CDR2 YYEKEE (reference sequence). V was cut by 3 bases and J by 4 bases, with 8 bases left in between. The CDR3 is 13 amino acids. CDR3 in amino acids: CASSSPNYNEQFF. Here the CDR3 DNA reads TGTGCCAGCAGCTCACCCAATTACAATGAGCAGTTCTTC.

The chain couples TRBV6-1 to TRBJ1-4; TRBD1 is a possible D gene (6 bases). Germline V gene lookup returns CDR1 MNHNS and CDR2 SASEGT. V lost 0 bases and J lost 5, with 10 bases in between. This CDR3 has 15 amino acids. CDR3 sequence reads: CASSEARGGNEKLFF. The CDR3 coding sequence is TGTGCCAGCAGTGAAGCGAGGGGGGGGAATGAAAAACTGTTTTTT.

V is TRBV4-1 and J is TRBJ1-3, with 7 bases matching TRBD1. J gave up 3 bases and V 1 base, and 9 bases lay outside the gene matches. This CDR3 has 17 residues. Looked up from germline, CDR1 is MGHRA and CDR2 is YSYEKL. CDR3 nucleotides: TGCGCCAGCAGCCAAGCCTTGACAGGGTCGGATGGAAACACCATATATTTT. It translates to CASSQALTGSDGNTIYF.

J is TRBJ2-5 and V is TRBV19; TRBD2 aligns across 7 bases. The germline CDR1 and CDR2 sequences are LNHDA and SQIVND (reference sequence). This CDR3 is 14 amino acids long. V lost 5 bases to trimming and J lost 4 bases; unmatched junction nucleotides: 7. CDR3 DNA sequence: TGTGCCAGTAGTCCTGGGGGGGGTGGAGAGACCCAGTACTTC. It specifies CASSPGGGGETQYF.

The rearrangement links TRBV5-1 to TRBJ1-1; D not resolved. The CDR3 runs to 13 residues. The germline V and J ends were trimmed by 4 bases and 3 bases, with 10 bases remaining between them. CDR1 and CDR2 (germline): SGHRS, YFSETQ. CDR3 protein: CASSQVEDTEAFF. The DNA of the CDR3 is TGCGCCAGCAGCCAGGTCGAGGACACTGAAGCTTTCTTT.

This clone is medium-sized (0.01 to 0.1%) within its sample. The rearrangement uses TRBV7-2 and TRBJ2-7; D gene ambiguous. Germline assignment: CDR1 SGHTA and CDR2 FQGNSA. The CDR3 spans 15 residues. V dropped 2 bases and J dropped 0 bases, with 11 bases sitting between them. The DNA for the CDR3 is TGTGCCAGCAGCTTACGGTATCAGAGCTCCTACGAGCAGTACTTC. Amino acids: CASSLRYQSSYEQYF.